This T cell receptor (beta chain) was found in a study of OX40 agonist ivuxolimab in advanced cancers. Study results and limitations: Clonal expansion from baseline to week 6 occurred in both CD4+ and CD8+ T cells.

Assay: immunoSEQ multiplex PCR; the TCRdb copy retains only in-frame clones and omits some. Of about 96,000 clones listed, under 90% are singletons. There are 15 residues in the CDR3. Trimming shortened V by 2 bases and J by 2 bases, and 9 bases separated the two germline ends. The V gene's germline CDR1 is MNHEY and CDR2 SMNVEV (reference sequence). A remark on this clone: Its target is unknown.

The receptor was derived from an adult with an advanced solid tumor such as melanoma, head and neck, liver or kidney cancer. V is TRBV27 and J is TRBJ1-4, with D uncertain. The material sequenced was CD4+ or CD8+ T cells sorted from blood, taken in a trial of the OX40 agonist ivuxolimab. DNA of the CDR3: TGTGCCAGCAGTTTAGCCCGACCGACTAATGAAAAACTGTTTTTT. As protein: CASSLARPTNEKLFF.